A single sample gave rise to the 19 T cell receptor beta chains below, sequenced in a study of T-cell reconstitution after alpha-beta-depleted transplantation in children. The library targeted TCRbeta and was prepared with unique molecular identifiers. TCRdb recomputed calls from the PCR reads with MiXCR, one row per CDR3 protein. Among 80,000 to 100,000 distinct CDR3 sequences, about 25% were seen once, and the ten largest hold roughly 23%. Sequenced material: PBMCs, taken before TCRalphabeta/CD19-depleted stem cell transplant. These receptors originate from a boy aged 2-15 years with acute lymphoblastic leukemia, due to receive a stem cell transplant.

This clonotype occurred a few times. The chain employs TRBV7-9 and TRBJ2-2; possible D gene TRBD2, 6 bases. The V and J ends lost 5 bases and 1 base respectively, with 11 bases between them. CDR3 length: 15 residues. Germline lookup yields CDR1 SEHNR and CDR2 FQNEAQ (reference sequence). The CDR3 loop reads CASSGGTENTGELFF. The CDR3 coding sequence is TGTGCCAGCAGCGGGGGGACCGAGAACACCGGGGAGCTGTTTTTT.

The V and J genes are TRBV20-1 and TRBJ1-2, with 10 bases fitting TRBD1. Trimming took 4 bases from V and 6 from J; bases not matched to a gene: 11. Germline loops: CDR1 DFQATT, CDR2 SNEGSKA (reference sequence). The CDR3 has 15 amino acids. CDR3 region: CSAKSPGQGYDGYTF. Here the CDR3 DNA reads TGCAGTGCTAAATCGCCGGGACAGGGGTACGATGGCTACACCTTC.

This clonotype was recorded a few times. The chain joins TRBV7-3 to TRBJ2-1; 8 positions match TRBD2. This CDR3 has 18 amino acids. V lost 5 bases to trimming and J lost 1 base; unmatched junction nucleotides: 13. Germline CDR1 SGHTA, CDR2 FQGTGA. The CDR3 DNA follows: TGTGCCAGCAGCCTAAAAACTAGCGGACCCCGATCCTACAATGAGCAGTTCTTC. Amino acids: CASSLKTSGPRSYNEQFF. Together with reference TRBV7-3 and TRBJ2-1, the CDR3 gives the full variable domain: GAGVSQTPSNKVTEKGKYVELRCDPISGHTALYWYRQSLGQGPEFLIYFQGTGAADDSGLPNDRFFAVRPEGSVSTLKIQRTERGDSAVYLCASSLKTSGPRSYNEQFFGPGTRLTVL.

The genes are TRBV7-9 and TRBJ2-1, with D tentatively TRBD1 or TRBD2 (5 bases each). Germline V gene lookup returns CDR1 SEHNR and CDR2 FQNEAQ (reference sequence). The CDR3 spans 15 residues. The V end was cut by 8 bases, the J end by 0 bases, with 14 bases between. CDR3: CASGGSRSSYNEQFF. The CDR3 DNA follows: TGTGCCAGCGGGGGTTCGCGGAGCTCCTACAATGAGCAGTTCTTC.

This clonotype was detected only a few times. V gene TRBV7-9 combines with J gene TRBJ1-6, with D hard to call. The ends were cut back, 2 bases at V and 10 bases at J, with 12 bases in the middle. This CDR3 is 14 amino acids long. CDR1 is SEHNR, CDR2 FQNEAQ, per germline (reference sequence). The CDR3 loop reads CASSLNSLGSPLHF. CDR3 nucleotide sequence: TGTGCCAGCAGCTTAAACAGCCTTGGATCACCCCTCCACTTT.

This clonotype was counted a single time. The V call is TRBV20-1, the J call TRBJ1-5; the D gene is possibly TRBD1 (6 bases). There are 15 residues in the CDR3. Germline assignment: CDR1 DFQATT and CDR2 SNEGSKA (reference sequence). Trimming cost V 2 bases and J 0 bases, with 11 bases left between them. CDR3 sequence reads: CSARRGASSNQPQHF. CDR3 nucleotides: TGCAGTGCTAGAAGGGGGGCTTCTAGCAATCAGCCCCAGCATTTT.

This chain connects TRBV28 to TRBJ2-1; tentative D call: TRBD2 (5 bases). The V end lost 6 bases, the J end lost 8 bases, and 23 bases lay between the germline ends. The CDR3 is 16 residues long. Germline V gene data show CDR1 as MDHEN and CDR2 as SYDVKM. CDR3 nucleotides: TGTGCCAGCAGAATCAGCGGAGAGCTAGCCGGCGATGAGCAGTTCTTC. This sequence encodes CASRISGELAGDEQFF.

This chain joins TRBV7-3 and TRBJ2-1, with D possibly TRBD2 on 6 matching bases. V lost 0 bases, J lost 4 bases, and 13 bases lay in between. The germline V gene has CDR1 SGHTA and CDR2 FQGTGA. The CDR3 spans 16 residues. CDR3 loop: CASSLTGSGGYNEQFF. CDR3 in DNA: TGTGCCAGCAGCTTAACTGGCAGCGGAGGGTACAATGAGCAGTTCTTC.

There are a few counts of this clonotype. This chain connects TRBV15 to TRBJ2-5; 7 positions agree with TRBD2. The V segment lost 0 bases and the J segment 5 bases; nucleotides outside the gene matches: 6. Germline V CDR1 and CDR2: LNHNV, YYDKDF (reference sequence). The CDR3 runs 15 residues. CDR3 residues: CATSRDPREGETQYF. Here the CDR3 DNA reads TGTGCCACCAGCAGAGATCCAAGGGAGGGTGAGACCCAGTACTTC.

This clonotype was seen a few times. This chain uses TRBV5-1 with TRBJ1-2; tentative D call: TRBD1 (5 bases). Germline assignment: CDR1 SGHRS and CDR2 YFSETQ. Trimming pared 0 bases from V and 7 bases from J, leaving 10 bases between. CDR3 size: 13 residues. CDR3 loop: CASSLGQGFGYTF. The CDR3 DNA reads TGCGCCAGCAGCTTGGGCCAGGGATTTGGCTACACCTTC.

The genes are TRBV2 and TRBJ2-2; D uncertain. The CDR3 sequence is 14 residues long. Trimming took 4 bases from V and 8 from J, leaving 14 bases between them. Looked up from germline, CDR1 is SNHLY and CDR2 is FYNNEI. This CDR3 is CASSVSLFGGELFF. The CDR3 nucleotides read TGTGCCAGCAGTGTCTCTTTGTTTGGAGGGGAGCTGTTTTTT.

V gene TRBV25-1 combines with J gene TRBJ2-5, with 10 bases fitting TRBD2. The CDR3 is 14 residues long. Germline trimming cut 5 bases from V and 5 bases from J; bases unmatched to any gene: 5. CDR1 MGHDK and CDR2 SYGVNS come from the germline V gene. The DNA for the CDR3 is TGTGCCAGCAGTCTAGCGGGAGAATCGGAGACCCAGTACTTC. Encoded protein: CASSLAGESETQYF.

V and J are TRBV20-1 and TRBJ2-5; D is uncertain. The CDR3 consists of 11 residues. The germline V and J ends were trimmed by 6 bases and 5 bases, with 10 bases remaining between them. Per the germline V gene, CDR1 is DFQATT and CDR2 is SNEGSKA (reference sequence). CDR3 nucleotide sequence: TGCAGTGCAGAAGGTGTGGAGACCCAGTACTTC. It codes for CSAEGVETQYF.

V and J are TRBV20-1 and TRBJ2-7; a weak D match, TRBD1 (6 bases). Germline CDR1 is DFQATT and CDR2 is SNEGSKA (reference sequence). The CDR3 loop spans 12 amino acids. V was clipped by 3 bases and J by 1 base, with 7 bases between them. CDR3 coding DNA: TGCAGTGCTAGCAGGGGATCCTACGAGCAGTACTTC. Translated, it gives CSASRGSYEQYF.

This clonotype was found once. Possible read error: a much larger clone is one base away. The chain links TRBV28 to TRBJ2-5; tentative D call: TRBD1 (6 bases). CDR3 size: 11 residues. Germline V gene data show CDR1 as MDHEN and CDR2 as SYDVKM. CDR3 sequence (DNA): TGTGCCACCCGGACAGAAGAGACCCAGTCCTTC. Its translation: CATRTEETQSF. Drawing the rest from reference TRBV28 and TRBJ2-5, the complete variable domain is DVKVTQSSRYLVKRTGEKVFLECVQDMDHENMFWYRQDPGLGLRLIYFSYDVKMKEKGDIPEGYSVSREKKERFSLILESASTNQTSMYLCATRTEETQSFGPGTRLLVL.

Many counts were recorded for this clonotype. The chain joins TRBV5-1 to TRBJ2-1; TRBD2 agrees at 10 bases. Germline values: CDR1 SGHRS, CDR2 YFSETQ. The CDR3 is made up of 18 amino acids. The V segment lost 4 bases and the J segment 1 base; nucleotides outside the gene matches: 11. The CDR3 region has the DNA TGCGCCAGCAGCCTAACCCGGGGACTAGCGTATTCCTACAATGAGCAGTTCTTC. It yields the protein CASSLTRGLAYSYNEQFF.

This clonotype was found a few times. The rearrangement uses TRBV9 and TRBJ2-7; 10 nucleotides line up with TRBD2. V gave up 4 bases and J gave up 2 bases; unmatched junction bases: 6. Germline V lookup: CDR1 SGDLS, CDR2 YYNGEE. The CDR3 length is 15 residues. The CDR3 DNA follows: TGTGCCAGCAGCTCAGGACTAGCGGAGACCTACGAGCAGTACTTC. Translation: CASSSGLAETYEQYF.

This clonotype was detected a few times. The V and J genes are TRBV3-1 and TRBJ2-1; D is tentatively TRBD1 or TRBD2 (6 bases each). Trimming removed 3 bases from V and 9 bases from J, with 15 bases in between. Germline CDR1 is LGHDT and CDR2 is YNNKEL (reference sequence). CDR3 length equals 14 residues. The chain's CDR3 is CASSQMGGLGEQFF. The CDR3 DNA reads as TGTGCCAGCAGCCAGATGGGGGGCCTGGGTGAGCAGTTCTTC.

This clonotype was detected ten times or more. The chain recombines TRBV7-6 with TRBJ2-1; D call uncertain. V lost 5 bases, J lost 3 bases, and 14 bases lay in between. The CDR3 has 15 residues. Germline loops: CDR1 SGHVS, CDR2 FNYEAQ. The CDR3 region is CASSPLHSYYNEQFF. CDR3 nucleotide sequence: TGTGCCAGCAGCCCTCTACACTCCTACTACAATGAGCAGTTCTTC. The full variable domain, with the rest looked up from reference TRBV7-6 and TRBJ2-1, is GAGVSQSPRYKVTKRGQDVALRCDPISGHVSLYWYRQALGQGPEFLTYFNYEAQQDKSGLPNDRFSAERPEGSISTLTIQRTEQRDSAMYRCASSPLHSYYNEQFFGPGTRLTVL.